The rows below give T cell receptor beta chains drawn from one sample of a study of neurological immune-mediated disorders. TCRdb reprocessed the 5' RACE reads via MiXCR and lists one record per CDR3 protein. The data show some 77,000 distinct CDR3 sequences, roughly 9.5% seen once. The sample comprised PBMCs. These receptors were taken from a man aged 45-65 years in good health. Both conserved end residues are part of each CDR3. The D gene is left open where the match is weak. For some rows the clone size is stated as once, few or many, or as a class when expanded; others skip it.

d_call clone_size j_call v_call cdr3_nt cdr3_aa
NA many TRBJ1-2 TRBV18 TGTGCCAGCTCACCAGAGGCAGGGCTTGGCTACACCTTC CASSPEAGLGYTF
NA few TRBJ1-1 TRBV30 TGTGCCTGGAGCTTTGGGGGCTCGACTGAAGCTTTCTTT CAWSFGGSTEAFF
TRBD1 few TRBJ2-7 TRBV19 TGTGCCAGTAGTCCAGGGGGCCTCTACGAGCAGTACTTC CASSPGGLYEQYF
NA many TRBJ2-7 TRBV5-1 TGCGCCAGCAGCGATGGACAGACCTACGAGCAGTACTTC CASSDGQTYEQYF
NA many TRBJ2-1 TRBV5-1 TGCGCCAGCAGCTCCGGCGAGGGAATCAATGAGCAGTTCTTC CASSSGEGINEQFF
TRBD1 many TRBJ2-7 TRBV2 TGTGCCACGCTCCGGGACAGGGGTAACGAGCAGTACTTC CATLRDRGNEQYF
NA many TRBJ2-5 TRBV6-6 TGTGCCAGCAGTTACTCGGGGGGCAGGACAAAGGGGACCCAGTACTTC CASSYSGGRTKGTQYF
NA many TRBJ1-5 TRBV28 TGTGCCAGCAGTCTCCAGTGGGGTGCAAGAGACCAGCCCCAGCATTTT CASSLQWGARDQPQHF
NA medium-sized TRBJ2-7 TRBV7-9 TGTGCCAGCAGCTTAGACAGGGCCCCACACGAGCAGTACTTC CASSLDRAPHEQYF
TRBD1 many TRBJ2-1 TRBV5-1 TGCGCCAGCAGCTTGGCCGGACAGGGATTAAACAATGAGCAGTTCTTC CASSLAGQGLNNEQFF
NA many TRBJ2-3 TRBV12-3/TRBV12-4 TGTGCCAGCAGGAGAACAGGGCGAGGGGGTACAGATACGCAGTATTTT CASRRTGRGGTDTQYF
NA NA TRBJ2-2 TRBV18 TGTGCCAGCTCACCACCGAGGGCCACCGGGGAGCTGTTTTTT CASSPPRATGELFF
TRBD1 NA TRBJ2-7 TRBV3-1 TGTGCCAGCAGCCCTATTGGGACAGGTCCTCGTATGGGCGAGCAGTACTTC CASSPIGTGPRMGEQYF
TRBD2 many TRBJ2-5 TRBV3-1 TGTGCCAGCAGCCCCCTAACTAGCGGCCGGGGGGGGACCCAGTACTTC CASSPLTSGRGGTQYF
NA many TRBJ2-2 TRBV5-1 TGCGCCAGCAGCTTGTTACCACACGATAACACCGGGGAGCTGTTTTTT CASSLLPHDNTGELFF
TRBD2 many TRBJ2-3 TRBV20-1 TGCAGTGCTAGGCCTAGCGGGGATTATACGCAGTATTTT CSARPSGDYTQYF
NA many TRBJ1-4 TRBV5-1 TGCGCCAGCAGCTCACTACAGACAGCCCGGGGGACAACTAATGAAAAACTGTTTTTT CASSSLQTARGTTNEKLFF
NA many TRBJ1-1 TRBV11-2 TGTGCCAGCAGCTTAGCCGTGAACACTGAAGCTTTCTTT CASSLAVNTEAFF
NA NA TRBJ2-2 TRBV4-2 TGTGCCAGCAGCCAAGATTTGGACGGGGAGCTGTTTTTT CASSQDLDGELFF
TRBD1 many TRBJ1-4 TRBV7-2 TGTGCCAGCAGCCCGGGACAGTTAAATGAAAAACTGTTTTTT CASSPGQLNEKLFF
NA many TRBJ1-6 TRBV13 TGTGCCAGCAGCTTTCAGGGGATGAGCTCCTATAATTCACCCCTCCACTTT CASSFQGMSSYNSPLHF
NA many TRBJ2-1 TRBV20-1 TGCAGTGCTCTAAAAGCGGCTAGTCGTGCCAATGAGCAGTTCTTC CSALKAASRANEQFF
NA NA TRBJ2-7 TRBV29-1 TGCAGCGTTGAATTGGCCGCATCTACCTACGAGCAGTACTTC CSVELAASTYEQYF
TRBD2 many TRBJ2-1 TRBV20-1 TGCAGTGCTAGACTAGCGGATAACTCCTACAATGAGCAGTTCTTC CSARLADNSYNEQFF